Below, one T cell receptor beta chain is given with its context. PCR primers comprised 60 Vbeta and 13 Jbeta primers. Assay: immunoSEQ multiplex PCR; the TCRdb copy retains only in-frame clones and omits some. Listed are about 210,000 clones; over 0.75% falls within the top ten. The data belong to a study of cytomegalovirus exposure and HLA in healthy donors. Study-wide background: Among about 179 million T cells, an earlier analysis found roughly 120 million unique TCR beta sequences.

This CDR3 is built from 13 residues. V lost 8 bases and J lost 6, with 17 bases in between. The germline V gene encodes CDR1 SGDLS and CDR2 YYNGEE. The chain combines TRBV9 with TRBJ2-5, with D perhaps matching TRBD1 (6 bases). Specimen: PBMCs. The clonotype comes from a woman aged 25-40 years in good health and CMV-seropositive. The CDR3 DNA sequence: TGTGCCAGTCGTTCCTCGGACAGTCAGACCCAGTACTTC. It encodes CASRSSDSQTQYF.